The 25 T cell receptor beta chains below were found in one sample sequenced in a study of response to subunit inactivated influenza vaccine. TCRdb passed the RT-PCR reads through MiXCR, listing each CDR3 protein once. The table records 500,000 or so distinct CDR3 sequences, about 10% of them present only once. Sequenced material: PBMCs from blood, taken 35 to 45 days after vaccination. Every receptor here comes from a man aged 45 to 65 who received an inactivated influenza vaccine.

This clonotype was seen a handful of times. The chain carries TRBV20-1 and TRBJ1-2, with D unresolved. The CDR3 spans 13 residues. The V gene's germline CDR1 is DFQATT and CDR2 SNEGSKA (reference sequence). Trimming removed 5 bases at V and 0 bases at J, with 10 bases between. The CDR3 region has the DNA TGCAGTGCTCTTTTGGCCGCTAACTATGGCTACACCTTC. This translates into CSALLAANYGYTF.

At least ten counts were recorded for this clonotype. The V and J genes are TRBV5-1 and TRBJ1-2, with a tentative D call TRBD1 (6 bases). Germline lookup yields CDR1 SGHRS and CDR2 YFSETQ. V was trimmed by 4 bases and J by 1 base, leaving 11 bases between them. The CDR3 spans 14 residues. CDR3 loop: CASSIGQSNYGYTF. The CDR3 region has the DNA TGCGCCAGCAGCATAGGACAGAGTAACTATGGCTACACCTTC.

V gene TRBV29-1 combines with J gene TRBJ2-5; D ambiguous. In germline, CDR1 is SQVTM, CDR2 ANQGSEA. The CDR3 totals 13 residues. The V end was cut by 7 bases, the J end by 6 bases, with 18 bases between. The CDR3 DNA is TGCAGCGCCGGTGGACGGACGAGGAAGACCCAGTACTTC. Its protein is CSAGGRTRKTQYF.

CDR3 sequence (DNA): TGCAGTGCCGAACAGGGTCCGAATGAAAAACTGTTTTTT. Its translation: CSAEQGPNEKLFF. This rearrangement joins TRBV20-1 to TRBJ1-4; possibly TRBD1 for D (6 bases). Germline V CDR1 and CDR2: DFQATT, SNEGSKA (reference sequence). This CDR3 contains 13 residues. Deletions cut 6 bases from V and 5 bases from J, with 13 bases between.

This clonotype was seen repeatedly, ten times or more. The V gene is TRBV12-3 or TRBV12-4, the J gene TRBJ2-1, with D tentatively TRBD1 (5 bases). This CDR3 region has 13 residues. Trimming took off 2 bases at V and 8 bases at J, with 10 bases between the two ends. The CDR3 nucleotides are TGTGCCAGCAGTTTATTACAGACAGATGAGCAGTTCTTC. As protein: CASSLLQTDEQFF.

CDR3 sequence reads: CASSLDLGSPLHF. The CDR3 DNA follows: TGTGCCAGCAGCTTAGACTTGGGTTCACCCCTCCACTTT. The chain uses TRBV7-2 and TRBJ1-6; D remains unclear. The CDR3 is 13 amino acids. V dropped 1 base and J dropped 9 bases, with 7 bases sitting between them. CDR1 and CDR2 (germline): SGHTA, FQGNSA.

This clonotype has a count of ten or more. The genes are TRBV20-1 and TRBJ2-1, with D unresolved. This CDR3 has 12 amino acids. Trimming left V 7 bases short and J 5 bases short, with 12 bases between. Germline V gene data show CDR1 as DFQATT and CDR2 as SNEGSKA (reference sequence). The CDR3 loop reads CSGKGTDNEQFF. The CDR3 DNA reads TGCAGTGGGAAGGGAACTGACAATGAGCAGTTCTTC.

This chain links TRBV2 with TRBJ1-5; D remains ambiguous. Germline CDR1 reads SNHLY; CDR2 reads FYNNEI. V was pared by 8 bases and J by 0 bases, with 14 bases between. The CDR3 sequence is 15 residues long. The CDR3: CASRLDQISNQPQHF. CDR3 nucleotide sequence: TGTGCCAGCCGTTTAGACCAGATTAGCAATCAGCCCCAGCATTTT.

This clonotype was observed many times. This rearrangement joins TRBV4-2 to TRBJ2-1; weak D call: TRBD2 (5 bases). V was clipped by 4 bases and J by 0 bases, with 16 bases between them. The length of the CDR3 is 17 residues. Germline V CDR1 and CDR2: LGHNA, YNFKEQ. CDR3 residues: CASSRGEAVSSYNEQFF. CDR3 nucleotide sequence: TGTGCCAGCAGCCGGGGAGAGGCGGTCAGCTCCTACAATGAGCAGTTCTTC.

The chain has TRBV6-1 and TRBJ1-4; the match to TRBD1 covers 8 bases. V trimming: 8 bases; J trimming: 0 bases; junction bases outside the gene matches: 17. Germline-derived CDR1 and CDR2 are MNHNS and SASEGT. The CDR3 has 19 residues. This CDR3 is CASGGLLQGGSTTNEKLFF. Here the CDR3 DNA reads TGTGCCAGCGGAGGGTTATTACAGGGGGGTTCCACAACTAATGAAAAACTGTTTTTT.

The CDR3 region has the DNA TGTGCCAGCAGCTTAAGAACAGGTCAGAACACTGAAGCTTTCTTT. It codes for CASSLRTGQNTEAFF. V is TRBV7-2 and J is TRBJ1-1; tentative D call: TRBD1 (5 bases). V was cut by 2 bases and J by 1 base, with 11 bases left in between. The CDR3 is 15 amino acids. Germline CDR1 and CDR2: SGHTA and FQGNSA.

This clonotype was counted between two and nine times. The chain joins TRBV7-2 to TRBJ1-4; TRBD1 agrees at 7 bases. Looked up from germline, CDR1 is SGHTA and CDR2 is FQGNSA. This CDR3 spans 14 amino acids. J gave up 4 bases and V 5 bases, and 4 bases lay outside the gene matches. As DNA, the CDR3 is TGTGCCAGCAGCCGGGACAGCCATAATGAAAAACTGTTTTTT. Protein sequence: CASSRDSHNEKLFF. The variable domain in full, completed from reference TRBV7-2 and TRBJ1-4, reads GAGVSQSPSNKVTEKGKDVELRCDPISGHTALYWYRQSLGQGLEFLIYFQGNSAPDKSGLPSDRFSAERTGGSVSTLTIQRTQQEDSAVYLCASSRDSHNEKLFFGSGTQLSVL.

This clonotype showed up just a few times. This chain joins TRBV5-1 and TRBJ2-7; 9 nucleotides agree with TRBD1. The V and J ends lost 0 bases and 2 bases, in that order; junction bases with no gene match: 12. This CDR3 is built from 18 residues. Germline V gene sequence: CDR1 SGHRS, CDR2 YFSETQ. The CDR3 region is CASSLASPPGTGTYEQYF. The CDR3 DNA follows: TGCGCCAGCAGCTTGGCCTCCCCACCGGGGACAGGGACCTACGAGCAGTACTTC.

Only a few counts were recorded for this clonotype. V gene TRBV5-1 combines with J gene TRBJ1-1; TRBD1 is a possible D gene (5 bases). The CDR3 extends over 15 amino acids. Trimming pared 6 bases from V and 0 bases from J, leaving 15 bases between. CDR1 SGHRS and CDR2 YFSETQ come from the germline V gene. The CDR3 is CASTPNRGVNTEAFF. DNA of the CDR3: TGCGCCAGCACCCCGAATAGGGGTGTGAACACTGAAGCTTTCTTT.

This clonotype was picked up many times. This chain uses TRBV7-9 with TRBJ2-1, with 9 bases fitting TRBD2. The CDR3 is 17 residues long. In germline, CDR1 is SEHNR, CDR2 FQNEAQ (reference sequence). The J segment lost 6 bases and the V segment lost 8 bases, leaving 17 bases of the junction unmatched. The CDR3 spells CASLYAGGRGLVNEQFF. In DNA, the CDR3 is TGTGCCAGCTTATACGCGGGCGGGAGGGGTCTGGTCAATGAGCAGTTCTTC. Full variable domain (missing parts from reference TRBV7-9 and TRBJ2-1): DTGVSQNPRHKITKRGQNVTFRCDPISEHNRLYWYRQTLGQGPEFLTYFQNEAQLEKSRLLSDRFSAERPKGSFSTLEIQRTEQGDSAMYLCASLYAGGRGLVNEQFFGPGTRLTVL.

This clonotype appeared a few times. The rearrangement joins TRBV28 to TRBJ2-1; 7 bases are shared with TRBD1. Germline-derived CDR1 and CDR2 are MDHEN and SYDVKM. The trim removed 10 bases at V and 3 bases at J, leaving 9 bases unmatched. CDR3 length: 14 amino acids. The CDR3: CATNIRGFYNEQFF. In nucleotides, the CDR3 is TGTGCCACTAACATCAGGGGGTTCTACAATGAGCAGTTCTTC.

There are many counts of this clonotype. The genes are TRBV20-1 and TRBJ2-7; TRBD2 matches at 8 bases. The germline gives CDR1 DFQATT, CDR2 SNEGSKA (reference sequence). V trimming: 0 bases; J trimming: 3 bases; junction bases outside the gene matches: 10. CDR3 length equals 16 residues. CDR3: CSARDVYQREIYEQYF. CDR3 nucleotides: TGCAGTGCTAGAGATGTATATCAGCGGGAGATCTACGAGCAGTACTTC.

Many counts were recorded for this clonotype. V is TRBV20-1 and J is TRBJ1-2, with 9 bases lining up with TRBD1. CDR3 length: 13 residues. Germline CDR1 is DFQATT and CDR2 is SNEGSKA (reference sequence). V shed 5 bases and J 6 bases; nucleotides not matched to a gene: 7. CDR3 sequence (DNA): TGCAGTGCTCGGGACAGGGCGAGGGATGGCTACACCTTC. This codes for CSARDRARDGYTF.

The table lists this clonotype with a few counts. The chain combines TRBV7-8 with TRBJ2-1, with 8 bases matching TRBD1. The CDR3 is made up of 15 amino acids. Germline CDR1 and CDR2: SGHVS and FQNEAQ. V shed 5 bases and J 7 bases; nucleotides not matched to a gene: 10. CDR3: CASSKRQGALNEQFF. The CDR3, as DNA: TGTGCCAGCAGCAAAAGGCAGGGGGCGTTAAATGAGCAGTTCTTC. The full variable domain, its missing parts supplied by reference TRBV7-8 and TRBJ2-1, is GAGVSQSPRYKVAKRGQDVALRCDPISGHVSLFWYQQALGQGPEFLTYFQNEAQLDKSGLPSDRFFAERPEGSVSTLKIQRTQQEDSAVYLCASSKRQGALNEQFFGPGTRLTVL.

This clonotype has only one observation. Germline is not matched at one junction end, which may reflect a read error. The J gene is TRBJ1-5, the V gene TRBV11-2; weak D call: TRBD1 (5 bases). CDR3 length: 15 amino acids. Looked up from germline, CDR1 is SGHAT and CDR2 is FQNNGV. The CDR3 reads CAISLGLYSNQPQHF. For the CDR3, the DNA is TGTGCCATCAGCTTGGGACTGTATAGCAATCAGCCCCAGCATTTT.

This clonotype was recorded a few times. The chain carries TRBV4-3 and TRBJ1-2; no definite D call. Germline lookup yields CDR1 LGHNA and CDR2 YSLEER. The germline V and J ends were trimmed by 0 bases and 2 bases, with 13 bases remaining between them. The CDR3 sequence is 16 residues long. The CDR3 loop reads CASSQDTVSTNYGYTF. CDR3 nucleotide sequence: TGCGCCAGCAGCCAAGATACGGTATCGACAAACTATGGCTACACCTTC.

The rearrangement uses TRBV3-1 and TRBJ2-5; 8 positions agree with TRBD1. This CDR3 comprises 16 residues. J lost 4 bases, V lost 0 bases, and 7 bases had no gene match. CDR1 is LGHDT and CDR2 is YNNKEL in the germline V gene (reference sequence). The CDR3 reads CASSQDRQGRRETQYF. In DNA, the CDR3 is TGTGCCAGCAGCCAAGATCGACAGGGGCGGCGAGAGACCCAGTACTTC.

Only a few counts were recorded for this clonotype. The chain recombines TRBV6-5 with TRBJ2-7; maybe TRBD2 (5 bases). V lost 2 bases and J lost 5, with 19 bases in between. The CDR3 spans 16 residues. Germline-derived CDR1 and CDR2 are MNHEY and SVGAGI. CDR3 sequence reads: CASSYTDPTPEDEQYF. In DNA, the CDR3 is TGTGCCAGCAGTTACACCGACCCGACCCCGGAGGACGAGCAGTACTTC.

This clonotype was seen a few times. The J gene is TRBJ2-1, the V gene TRBV6-5, with a possible D match to TRBD2 (7 bases). This CDR3 region has 15 residues. CDR1 is MNHEY and CDR2 is SVGAGI in the germline V gene. Trimming removed 0 bases at V and 8 bases at J, with 14 bases between. CDR3: CASSYSNGGRDEQFF. The DNA of the CDR3 is TGTGCCAGCAGTTACTCGAACGGGGGGCGGGATGAGCAGTTCTTC.

At least ten counts were recorded for this clonotype. The chain's CDR3 is CASSLVRGGELFF. The CDR3 bases are TGTGCCAGCAGCTTAGTAAGGGGCGGGGAGCTGTTTTTT. The rearrangement joins TRBV7-2 to TRBJ2-2; a weak D match, TRBD1 (5 bases). This CDR3 comprises 13 residues. Germline values: CDR1 SGHTA, CDR2 FQGNSA. V shed 1 base and J shed 7 bases, with 7 bases lying between them.